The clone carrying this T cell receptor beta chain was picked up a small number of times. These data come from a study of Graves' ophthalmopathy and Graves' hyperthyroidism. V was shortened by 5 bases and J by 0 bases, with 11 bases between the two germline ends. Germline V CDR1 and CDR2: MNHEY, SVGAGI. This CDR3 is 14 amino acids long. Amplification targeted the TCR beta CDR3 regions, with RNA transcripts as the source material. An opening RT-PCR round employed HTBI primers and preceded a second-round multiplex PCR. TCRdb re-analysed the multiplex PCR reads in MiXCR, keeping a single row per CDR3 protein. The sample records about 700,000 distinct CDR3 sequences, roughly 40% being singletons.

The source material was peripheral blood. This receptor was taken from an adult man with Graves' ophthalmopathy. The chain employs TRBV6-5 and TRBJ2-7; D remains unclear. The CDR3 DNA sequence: TGTGCCAGCAGTCTACAGCTCAGCTCCTACGAGCAGTACTTC. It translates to CASSLQLSSYEQYF.